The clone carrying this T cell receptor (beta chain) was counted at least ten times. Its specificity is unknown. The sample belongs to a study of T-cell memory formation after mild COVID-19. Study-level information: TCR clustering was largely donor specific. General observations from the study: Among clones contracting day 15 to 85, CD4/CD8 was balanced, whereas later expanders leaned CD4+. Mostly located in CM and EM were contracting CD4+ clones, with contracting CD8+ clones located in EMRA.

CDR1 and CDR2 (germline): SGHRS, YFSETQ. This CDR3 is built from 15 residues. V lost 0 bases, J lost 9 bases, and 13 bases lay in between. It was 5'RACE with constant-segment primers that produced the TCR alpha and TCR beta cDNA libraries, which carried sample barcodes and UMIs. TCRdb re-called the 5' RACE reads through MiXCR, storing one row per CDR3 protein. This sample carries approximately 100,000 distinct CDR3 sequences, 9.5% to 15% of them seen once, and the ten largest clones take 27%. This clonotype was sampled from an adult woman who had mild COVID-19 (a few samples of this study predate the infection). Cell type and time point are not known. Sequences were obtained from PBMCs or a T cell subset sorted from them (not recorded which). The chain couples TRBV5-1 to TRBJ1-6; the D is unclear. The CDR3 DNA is TGCGCCAGCAGCTTGGAGGTCCCCGACCGTTCACCCCTCCACTTT. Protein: CASSLEVPDRSPLHF.